This T cell receptor (beta chain) came from a study of esophageal squamous cell carcinoma under preoperative chemotherapy. The time point is: after preoperative PTX-NDP chemotherapy. TCRdb reanalysed the PCR reads using MiXCR and keeps one entry per CDR3 protein. Among 15,000 to 20,000 distinct CDR3 sequences listed, around 46% were seen once. V was trimmed by 0 bases and J by 5 bases, leaving 6 bases between them. CDR1 and CDR2 (germline): LGHDT, YNNKEL (reference sequence). The CDR3 has 13 residues. The specimen was taken from a patient given preoperative chemotherapy. The TCR was taken from a human donor with esophageal squamous cell carcinoma. The donor label of this sample is uncertain. The chain is built from TRBV3-1 and TRBJ2-3; D is ambiguous. This CDR3 is CASSQDRRDTQYF. The CDR3 DNA is TGTGCCAGCAGCCAAGACAGGAGAGATACGCAGTATTTT.